Detailed here is one T cell receptor (beta chain). This clone turned up a few times. Its antigen specificity is not known. Base qualities are not recorded, but no much larger clone differs from it by a single base. The library was built by means of the immunoSEQ multiplex PCR assay. Turning to the authors' computational methods: Richness and clonality were used to summarize the repertoires, and clones that significantly expanded or contracted between pre- and post-therapy samples were identified. The table was pulled from immuneACCESS by TCRdb, which kept in-frame rearrangements only. Such tables lose some clones; where checked, under half of the loss comes from unresolved V genes, and the rest has no known cause. V, J and clone size were drawn from that table, and D and trimming were deduced from the DNA. This sample is represented by approximately 23,000 clones; less than 85% of them were singletons. The top ten hold more than 20% of the sample.

The data stem from a study of neoadjuvant nivolumab and ipilimumab in lung cancer (TCRdb year 2020). Concerning the study at large: Nivolumab was given at 3 mg/kg intravenously on days 1, 15 and 29, and the combination arm added ipilimumab 1 mg/kg on day 1 only. For each study arm, the primary endpoint of the trial was the rate of major pathologic response (MPR) in the intention-to-treat population. The trial treated just under 45 patients with operable NSCLC: 23 were randomized to nivolumab monotherapy and some 20 to nivolumab plus ipilimumab. The study compared TCR repertoires in pretherapy (baseline) peripheral blood with TCR repertoires in tumors resected at surgery after neoadjuvant immune checkpoint blockade. Seven patients had matched pretherapy and resected tumor pairs analyzed, with four treated with nivolumab and three with nivolumab plus ipilimumab.

In light of the paper, this sample's time point label describes: pretherapy, before neoadjuvant immune checkpoint inhibitors. Samples came from the phase 2 randomized NEOSTAR trial, which tested neoadjuvant nivolumab or nivolumab plus ipilimumab followed by surgery in operable NSCLC. Overall study outcomes, separate from this receptor: Tumor T-cell richness and clonality rose from pretherapy to surgery in three of three dual-therapy tumors but in only two of four nivolumab-treated tumors. A positive correlation was observed between pretherapy blood TCR richness and richness in tumors resected after neoadjuvant therapy (Spearman R ≈ 0.8). Compared with tumor-adjacent uninvolved lung, resected tumors had greater TCR richness and clonality, and increases showed up in more of the dual-therapy-treated tumors. There was no significant correlation between TCR clonality and pathologic tumor regression, and just a single major-pathologic-response sample was available for the clonality-regression analysis. A small number of samples was subjected to TCR sequencing.

CDR1 is given as SGHTA and CDR2 as FQGNSA, both from the germline V gene. Measured from the cysteine to the phenylalanine, the CDR3 is 15 residues long. Kept here is only the CDR3 DNA, which spans 45 bases and is read in frame from base 1. V ends up 1 base short and J 0 bases short, with an unmatched junction base count of 3. The sequence came from an adult with non-small cell lung cancer. Recombination connected TRBV7-2 to TRBJ2-7; 7 of the junction bases match TRBD1. Source: peripheral blood, taken before neoadjuvant nivolumab, alone or with ipilimumab. CDR3 region: CASSLGTGVSYEQYF. The nucleotide sequence reads TGTGCCAGCAGCTTAGGGACAGGCGTCTCCTACGAGCAGTACTTC.